This T cell receptor beta chain originates from a study of shared clonotypes between healthy human individuals. The CDR3 totals 15 residues. Deletions cut 3 bases from V and 6 bases from J, with 18 bases between. Germline assignment: CDR1 ENHRY and CDR2 SYGVKD. Profiled with immunoSEQ multiplex PCR; TCRdb holds only in-frame clones, not every one. The table has about 1.5 million clones, 98% seen once; the top ten hold about 0.42%. The J gene is TRBJ2-7, the V gene TRBV10-3, with D perhaps TRBD1 or TRBD2 (6 bases each). Sequenced input: naive CD4+ T cells sorted from blood. Subset: CD45RA+ positively selected. The TCR comes from a man aged 30 to 39 in good health. CDR3 in DNA: TGTGCCATCAGTGACACACAGGGCGGGGCGGTCGAGCAGTACTTC. Translated, it gives CAISDTQGGAVEQYF.